What follows are 24 T cell receptor beta chains derived from one specimen sequenced in a study of blood T cell repertoires in COVID-19. Clones were read by immunoSEQ multiplex PCR, and TCRdb kept only the in-frame ones, dropping some. This sample has under 200,000 clones, with roughly 85% found just once. Sequencing used peripheral blood. These receptor sequences come from a young woman with acute or convalescent COVID-19.

In this sample, this clone turned up once. J is TRBJ1-2 and V is TRBV18; 7 bases agree with TRBD1. Looked up from germline, CDR1 is KGHSH and CDR2 is LQKENI. The CDR3 has 15 residues. V lost 1 base, J lost 6 bases, and 8 bases stayed unmatched. CDR3 loop: CASSPLAQGIHGYTF. CDR3 nucleotides: TGTGCCAGCTCACCACTAGCACAGGGGATCCATGGCTACACCTTC.

J is TRBJ1-4 and V is TRBV2, with 9 bases that match TRBD1. Looked up from germline, CDR1 is SNHLY and CDR2 is FYNNEI. The CDR3 has 14 amino acids. V dropped 4 bases and J dropped 14; count of bases not matched to a gene: 11. The CDR3 loop reads CASSGTGGPLILFF. The CDR3 DNA reads TGTGCCAGCAGTGGAACAGGGGGCCCCCTAATTCTGTTTTTT.

The chain joins TRBV3-1 (or the pseudogene TRBV3-2) to TRBJ2-5; no clear D gene. Germline CDR1 LGHDT, CDR2 YNNKEL (reference sequence). Trimming removed 2 bases at V and 3 bases at J, with 4 bases between. There are 12 residues in the CDR3. The CDR3 nucleotides are TGTGCCAGCAGCCAAACGGAAGAGACCCAGTACTTC. Its translation is CASSQTEETQYF.

The chain combines TRBV27 with TRBJ2-5, with D perhaps TRBD1 (5 bases). Per the germline V gene, CDR1 is MNHEY and CDR2 is SMNVEV (reference sequence). Between the trimmed V and J ends, which lost 6 bases and 5 bases, there was a span of 7 bases. The CDR3 is 11 amino acids. CDR3 sequence reads: CASRGRETQYF. CDR3 nucleotides: TGTGCCAGCAGGGGGCGGGAGACCCAGTACTTC.

The chain joins TRBV5-6 to TRBJ2-7; TRBD1 agrees at 7 bases. The CDR3 length is 14 residues. Germline V gives CDR1 SGHDT, CDR2 YYEEEE. The junction had 9 bases not matched to a gene; V was cut back by 2 bases and J by 7 bases. The CDR3 here is CASSFGTATLEQYF. In nucleotides, the CDR3 is TGTGCCAGCAGCTTCGGGACAGCGACTTTAGAGCAGTACTTC.

The chain employs TRBV19 and TRBJ2-1, with 8 bases aligning to TRBD2. The V gene end was trimmed by 2 bases and the J gene end by 5 bases; junction bases not matched to a gene: 5. This CDR3 region has 15 residues. Germline V gene sequence: CDR1 LNHDA, CDR2 SQIVND (reference sequence). In DNA form, the CDR3 reads TGTGCCAGTAGTATAACCGGGACTAGAGACAATGAGCAGTTCTTC. Its translation is CASSITGTRDNEQFF.

This chain joins TRBV7-2 and TRBJ2-4, with TRBD1 matching 11 bases. Germline V gives CDR1 SGHTA, CDR2 FQGNSA. The CDR3 totals 17 residues. V was clipped by 5 bases and J by 0 bases; unmatched bases: 6. CDR3 coding DNA: TGTGCCAGCAGCCCACGGGACAGGGGGAGAGCCAAAAACATTCAGTACTTC. Translating gives CASSPRDRGRAKNIQYF.

The CDR3 sequence: CASRLPLKDSGETQYF. CDR3 DNA sequence: TGTGCCAGCAGGCTCCCCTTAAAAGACTCGGGGGAGACCCAGTACTTC. The chain links TRBV7-2 to TRBJ2-5, with a possible D match to TRBD2 (5 bases). The V end was cut by 6 bases, the J end by 5 bases, with 22 bases between. The CDR3 runs 16 residues. CDR1 and CDR2 from the germline V gene are SGHTA and FQGNSA.

This chain joins TRBV30 and TRBJ1-6; D is uncertain. The CDR3 consists of 11 residues. CDR1 and CDR2 (germline): GTSNPN, SVGIG (reference sequence). The V end lost 7 bases, the J end lost 9 bases, and 10 bases lay between the germline ends. The CDR3 loop is CASTGISPLHF. DNA of the CDR3: TGTGCCTCGACGGGTATTTCACCCCTCCACTTT.

The chain combines TRBV7-8 with TRBJ2-7, with D maybe TRBD1 (6 bases). V lost 3 bases and J lost 3, with 12 bases in between. The CDR3 is 14 amino acids. The germline V gene encodes CDR1 SGHVS and CDR2 FQNEAQ. In nucleotides, the CDR3 is TGTGCCAGCAGCTTCAGTGGGGGCAGCTACGAGCAGTACTTC. It translates to CASSFSGGSYEQYF.

The chain carries TRBV5-4 and TRBJ1-4, with TRBD1 identical over 12 bases. Germline values: CDR1 SGHNT, CDR2 YYREEE (reference sequence). Germline trimming cut 0 bases from V and 9 bases from J; bases unmatched to any gene: 3. CDR3 length equals 15 residues. CDR3 in DNA: TGTGCCAGCAGCTTGGGCGGGGACAGGGGGCAAAAACTGTTTTTT. This codes for CASSLGGDRGQKLFF.

The CDR3 DNA reads as TGTGCCAGCAGCCTCGACAGGGCCGAGAATTCACCCCTCCACTTT. This encodes CASSLDRAENSPLHF. The J gene is TRBJ1-6, the V gene TRBV7-2; 7 nucleotides match TRBD1. Germline V CDR1 and CDR2: SGHTA, FQGNSA. With V trimmed by 5 bases and J by 7 bases, 8 bases remained unmatched. The CDR3 extends over 15 amino acids.

The chain has TRBV19 and TRBJ1-1; no clear D. The CDR3 sequence is 11 residues long. Per germline, CDR1 LNHDA and CDR2 SQIVND (reference sequence). With 3 bases removed from V and 11 bases from J, the gap between germline ends came to 10 bases. This CDR3 is CASSMGSEAFF. CDR3 nucleotide sequence: TGTGCCAGTAGTATGGGGAGTGAGGCTTTCTTT.

This clone was counted a few times. This rearrangement joins TRBV6-2 or TRBV6-3 to TRBJ1-5; D is unclear. CDR3 length: 14 residues. Germline V gene sequence: CDR1 MNHEY, CDR2 SVGEGT. V lost 4 bases and J 4 bases, leaving 11 bases between the germline ends. The CDR3 nucleotides read TGTGCCAGCAGTTGGCGGCGGTTGAATCAGCCCCAGCATTTT. Its translation: CASSWRRLNQPQHF.

V gene TRBV21-1 combines with J gene TRBJ1-1; TRBD1 is taken as the D call from the table, unchecked against the DNA. TRBV21-1 is a pseudogene segment. The CDR3 is 13 amino acids. CDR3 coding DNA: TGTGCCAGCAGCCGCCTCAGGAACACTGAAGCTTTCTTT. The encoded protein is CASSRLRNTEAFF.

The V and J genes are TRBV7-9 and TRBJ1-1, with D possibly being TRBD1 (6 bases). Germline CDR1 SEHNR, CDR2 FQNEAQ (reference sequence). CDR3 length equals 14 residues. V lost 7 bases, J lost 5 bases, and 17 bases lay in between. CDR3 DNA: TGTGCCAGCAACGACATGGGGGCGAGGACTGAAGCTTTCTTT. Protein sequence: CASNDMGARTEAFF.

A word on this clone: Distinct nucleotide sequences in the sample also encode this CDR3. V gene TRBV7-2 combines with J gene TRBJ2-5, with 13 bases aligning to TRBD2. The CDR3 is 15 amino acids. Trimming at V came to 5 bases and at J to 5 bases, leaving 5 bases not matched to a gene. Germline V gene lookup returns CDR1 SGHTA and CDR2 FQGNSA. CDR3 protein: CASSGTSGGVETQYF. CDR3 sequence (DNA): TGTGCCAGCAGCGGAACTAGCGGGGGGGTGGAGACCCAGTACTTC.

J is TRBJ2-5 and V is TRBV12-3 or TRBV12-4, with 9 bases lining up with TRBD1. V was clipped by 5 bases and J by 8 bases; unmatched bases: 6. There are 13 residues in the CDR3. CDR3 DNA sequence: TGTGCCAGCAGTCATCTACAGGGGGCTACCCAGTACTTC. This codes for CASSHLQGATQYF.

The sample holds a few counts of this clone. The genes are TRBV11-3 and TRBJ1-1; D unclear. From germline, CDR1 is SGHNT and CDR2 YENEEA. V shed 11 bases and J shed 5 bases, with 15 bases lying between them. The CDR3 has 12 residues. CDR3 amino acids: CAPNSPVTEAFF. CDR3 sequence (DNA): TGTGCCCCCAACAGCCCGGTAACTGAAGCTTTCTTT.

This clone was detected once. The rearrangement uses TRBV15 and TRBJ2-5; D possibly corresponds to TRBD1 (6 bases). CDR3 length: 14 amino acids. Germline values: CDR1 LNHNV, CDR2 YYDKDF (reference sequence). Trimming left V 5 bases short and J 5 bases short, with 15 bases between. CDR3 sequence reads: CATSGTTGIETQYF. The CDR3 coding sequence is TGTGCCACCAGCGGCACCACAGGGATCGAGACCCAGTACTTC.

This clone was seen only once. J is TRBJ1-5 and V is TRBV30; D not certain. V gave up 2 bases and J gave up 1 base, with 12 bases separating them. Per germline, CDR1 GTSNPN and CDR2 SVGIG (reference sequence). The length of the CDR3 is 15 residues. CDR3 residues: CAWSLVGGSNQPQHF. As DNA, the CDR3 is TGTGCCTGGAGTCTAGTCGGAGGAAGCAATCAGCCCCAGCATTTT.

The chain joins TRBV19 to TRBJ2-3, with 8 bases lining up with TRBD2. The CDR3 totals 17 residues. Germline CDR1 LNHDA, CDR2 SQIVND (reference sequence). After removal of 7 bases from V and 1 base from J, the junction contained 13 bases not matched to a gene. DNA for the CDR3: TGTGCCAGTATGCCGGGGGGGCAGCCCCACCGCACAGATACGCAGTATTTT. As protein: CASMPGGQPHRTDTQYF.

The count of this clone is one. The genes are TRBV7-9 and TRBJ2-3, with 8 bases matching TRBD1. CDR1 is SEHNR and CDR2 is FQNEAQ in the germline V gene (reference sequence). This CDR3 is 15 amino acids long. J gave up 0 bases and V 5 bases, and 4 bases lay outside the gene matches. CDR3 region: CASSQGQASTDTQYF. Written as DNA, the CDR3 is TGTGCCAGCAGCCAGGGACAGGCTAGCACAGATACGCAGTATTTT.

The J gene is TRBJ2-5, the V gene TRBV5-1; 12 positions match TRBD2. The V gene's germline CDR1 is SGHRS and CDR2 YFSETQ. CDR3 length equals 15 residues. The junction had 2 bases not matched to a gene; V was cut back by 2 bases and J by 3 bases. The CDR3 loop is CASSLGLAGKETQYF. CDR3 DNA: TGCGCCAGCAGCTTAGGACTAGCGGGGAAAGAGACCCAGTACTTC.